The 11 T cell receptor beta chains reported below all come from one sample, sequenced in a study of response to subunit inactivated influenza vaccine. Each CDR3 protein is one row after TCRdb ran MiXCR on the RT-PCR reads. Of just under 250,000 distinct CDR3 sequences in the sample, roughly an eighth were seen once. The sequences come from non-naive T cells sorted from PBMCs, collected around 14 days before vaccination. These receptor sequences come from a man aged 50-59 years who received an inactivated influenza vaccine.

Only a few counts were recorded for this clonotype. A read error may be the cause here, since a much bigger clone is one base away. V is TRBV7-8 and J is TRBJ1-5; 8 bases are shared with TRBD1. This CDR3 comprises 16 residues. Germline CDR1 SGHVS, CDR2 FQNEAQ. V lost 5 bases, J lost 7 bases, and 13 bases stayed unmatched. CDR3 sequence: CASSRRRDRMRQPQHF. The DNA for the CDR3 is TGTGCCAGCAGCCGCAGACGGGACAGGATGCGACAGCCCCAGCATTTT.

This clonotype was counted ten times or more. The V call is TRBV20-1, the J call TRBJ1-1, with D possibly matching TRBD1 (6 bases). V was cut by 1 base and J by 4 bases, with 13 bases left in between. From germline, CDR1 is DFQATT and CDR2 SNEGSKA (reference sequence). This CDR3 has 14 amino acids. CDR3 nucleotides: TGCAGTGCTAGAGTAGGCGGGGGCGTCACTGAAGCTTTCTTT. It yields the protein CSARVGGGVTEAFF.

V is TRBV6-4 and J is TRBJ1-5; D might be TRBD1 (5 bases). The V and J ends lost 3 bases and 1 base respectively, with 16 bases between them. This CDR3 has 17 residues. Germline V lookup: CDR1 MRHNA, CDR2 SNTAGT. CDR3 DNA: TGTGCCAGCAGTGAGGGACGGCAGCTATTAAGCAATCAGCCCCAGCATTTT. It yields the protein CASSEGRQLLSNQPQHF.

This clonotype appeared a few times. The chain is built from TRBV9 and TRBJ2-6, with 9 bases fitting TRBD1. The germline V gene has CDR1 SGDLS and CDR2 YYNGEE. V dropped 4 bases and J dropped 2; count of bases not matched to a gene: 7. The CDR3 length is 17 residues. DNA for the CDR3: TGTGCCAGCAGCCCCCGGACAGGGGACCCTGGGGCCAACGTCCTGACTTTC. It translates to CASSPRTGDPGANVLTF.

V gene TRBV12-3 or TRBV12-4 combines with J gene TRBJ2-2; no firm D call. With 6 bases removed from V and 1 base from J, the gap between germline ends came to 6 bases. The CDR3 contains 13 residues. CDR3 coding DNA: TGTGCCAGCAGCAACAGGAACACCGGGGAGCTGTTTTTT. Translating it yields CASSNRNTGELFF.

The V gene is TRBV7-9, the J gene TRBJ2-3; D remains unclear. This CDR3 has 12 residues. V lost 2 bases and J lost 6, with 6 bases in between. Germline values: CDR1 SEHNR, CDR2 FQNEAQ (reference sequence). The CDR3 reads CASSLQRDTQYF. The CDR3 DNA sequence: TGTGCCAGCAGCTTACAACGTGATACGCAGTATTTT.

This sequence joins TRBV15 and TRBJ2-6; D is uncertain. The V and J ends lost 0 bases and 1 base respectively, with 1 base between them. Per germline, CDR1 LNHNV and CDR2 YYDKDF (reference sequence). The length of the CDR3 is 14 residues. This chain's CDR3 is CATSRDSGANVLTF. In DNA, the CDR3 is TGTGCCACCAGCAGAGATTCTGGGGCCAACGTCCTGACTTTC.

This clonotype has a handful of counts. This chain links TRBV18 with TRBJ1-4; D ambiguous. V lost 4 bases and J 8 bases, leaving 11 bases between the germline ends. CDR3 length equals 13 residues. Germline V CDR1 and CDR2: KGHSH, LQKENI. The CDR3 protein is CASSLSDGEKLFF. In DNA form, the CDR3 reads TGTGCCAGCTCACTTTCGGATGGGGAAAAACTGTTTTTT.

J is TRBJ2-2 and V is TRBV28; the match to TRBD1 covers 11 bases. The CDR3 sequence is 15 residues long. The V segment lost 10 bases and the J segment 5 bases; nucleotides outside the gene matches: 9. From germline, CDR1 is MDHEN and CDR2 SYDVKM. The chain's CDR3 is CATKDRGPRTGELFF. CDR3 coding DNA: TGTGCCACAAAGGACAGGGGGCCTAGGACCGGGGAGCTGTTTTTT.

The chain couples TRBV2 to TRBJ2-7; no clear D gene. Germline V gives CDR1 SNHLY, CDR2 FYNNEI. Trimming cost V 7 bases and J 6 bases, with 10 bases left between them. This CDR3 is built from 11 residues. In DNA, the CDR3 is TGTGCCAGCAATGAGGTATCCGAGCAGTACTTC. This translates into CASNEVSEQYF.

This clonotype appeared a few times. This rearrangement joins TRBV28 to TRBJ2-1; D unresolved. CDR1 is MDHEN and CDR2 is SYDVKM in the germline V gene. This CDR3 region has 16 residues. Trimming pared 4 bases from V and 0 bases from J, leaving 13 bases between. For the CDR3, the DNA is TGTGCCAGCAGTTCCCTGCCAGCTGGCTCCTACAATGAGCAGTTCTTC. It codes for CASSSLPAGSYNEQFF.